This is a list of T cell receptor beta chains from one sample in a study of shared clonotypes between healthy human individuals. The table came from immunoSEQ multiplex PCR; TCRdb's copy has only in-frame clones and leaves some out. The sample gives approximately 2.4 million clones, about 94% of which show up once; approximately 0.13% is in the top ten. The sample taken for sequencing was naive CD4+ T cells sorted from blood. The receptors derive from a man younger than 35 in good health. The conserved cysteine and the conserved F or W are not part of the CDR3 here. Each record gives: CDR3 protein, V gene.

AISESVGEGEQF TRBV10-3
ASRGHVDQNHIY TRBV7-2
ASKSSGGPRDTQY TRBV5-4
ASSRGNEKLF TRBV6-5
ASSDRTGQGYT TRBV10-1
ASSPRAGGLEQY TRBV5-6
ASSLVGLGGNTIY TRBV5-6
ASRGTGQGNYGYT TRBV25-1
ASSPTPGHYEQY TRBV5-1
AISDRGGDQPQH TRBV10-3
SVVAGGYNEQF TRBV29-1
ASKFGMNTEAF TRBV2
ASRGRALMEETQY TRBV10-3
SVEMRGITDTQY TRBV29-1
ASSPCPHSYNEQF TRBV21-1
ASSDQGWGNTIY TRBV2
ASSYSRTNTEAF TRBV6-5
ASSFGPGADTQY TRBV5-1
ARSLLSEGNQPQH TRBV5-3
ASSLGEVTDTQY TRBV5-1
ASSAGGFQETQY TRBV9
ASSPPAGTGSYEQY TRBV18
ASIMTGTAEQY TRBV6-6
ASSLEDGTDTQY TRBV5-1
ASSVGGLLADEQF TRBV9
ASTGGNVQKGTGELF TRBV28
ASSVAGGFGTEAF TRBV25-1
ASSEARSNEKLF TRBV6-1
ASGFLAGEGIDTQY TRBV12-5
ASSLGGQVRSGNTIY TRBV7-9
ASSLGASYEQY TRBV7-6
ASSSGVSDNSPLH TRBV18
ASSEGRGISTDTQY TRBV10-2
ASSEIRETQY TRBV2
AISDPGSLAGPQETQY TRBV10-3
AISESITVPNNEQF TRBV10-3
ASSSRDSAYEQY TRBV7-8
ASSSRQANSPLH TRBV7-9
ASSPPGALAKNIQY TRBV18
ASSRELNTEAF TRBV11-1
ASRVRLRGITGASYEQY TRBV11-2
ASSGRGPTGGNTIY TRBV7-8
ASRQGRDKKEQY TRBV6-1
ATSRDITGMN TRBV15
AITEDRAHEQY TRBV10-3
ASGEDRGHFGTEAF TRBV27
ASSFERGYEQY TRBV7-3
ASSPLAGSTDTQY TRBV5-6
ASSQDRAGWSSYNEQF TRBV4-3
ASSQASGGTQY TRBV4-3
ASSFRQGTNEKLF TRBV5-1
ASSFTLQDDSGNTIY TRBV27
ASTLGLAGVETQY TRBV25-1